This T cell receptor (beta chain) was identified in a study of CD8 T cells in ankylosing spondylitis. Points from the study as a whole: Ankylosing spondylitis blood appeared to carry a characteristic TCR beta motif of roughly eight highly homologous variants.

This clonotype was found many times. The antigen remains undetermined. In TCRdb, the 5' RACE reads were re-called with MiXCR into one record per CDR3 protein. The repertoire holds fewer than 500,000 distinct CDR3 sequences, about 24% seen once, with 0.89% in the top ten. Germline V lookup: CDR1 MGHDK, CDR2 SYGVNS. J gave up 4 bases and V 6 bases, and 4 bases lay outside the gene matches. This CDR3 region has 13 residues. V gene TRBV25-1 combines with J gene TRBJ1-2; 8 bases map to TRBD1. The sequence was collected from a male donor with ankylosing spondylitis. Sequenced material: blood, either unsorted or a sorted T cell fraction (not recorded which). As DNA, the CDR3 is TGTGCCAGCAGCTTGGGGACAGGCTATGGCTACACCTTC. Translation gives CASSLGTGYGYTF.